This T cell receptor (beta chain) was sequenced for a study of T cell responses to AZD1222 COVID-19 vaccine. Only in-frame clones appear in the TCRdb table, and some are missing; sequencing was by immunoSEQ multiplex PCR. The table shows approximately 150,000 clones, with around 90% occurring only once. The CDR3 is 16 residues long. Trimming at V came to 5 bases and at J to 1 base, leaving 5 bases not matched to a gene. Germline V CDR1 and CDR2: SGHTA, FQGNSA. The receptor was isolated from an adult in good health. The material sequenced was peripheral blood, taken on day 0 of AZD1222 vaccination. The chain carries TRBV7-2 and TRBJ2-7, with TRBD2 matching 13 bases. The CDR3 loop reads CASSRTSGGGSYEQYF. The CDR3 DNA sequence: TGTGCCAGCAGCCGCACTAGCGGGGGGGGGTCCTACGAGCAGTACTTC.